Below, 18 T cell receptor beta chains from the same sample are listed, as sequenced in a study of CD8+CD57+ T cells in acquired aplastic anemia. According to the study, genomic DNA was the template for TCR beta VDJ and CDR3 profiling. In TCRdb, the reads were re-called with MiXCR into one record per CDR3 protein. The data show about half a million distinct CDR3 sequences, under 40% seen once. In patients chosen for sequencing, flow cytometry had shown CD8+CD57+ cell expansion. Sample: sorted CD4+, CD8+, or CD8+CD57+ T cells (not recorded which) from PBMCs. These receptors all stem from a human donor with aplastic anemia.

The gene calls are TRBV9 and TRBJ2-2; tentatively, D is TRBD1 (6 bases). V lost 4 bases and J lost 0, with 22 bases in between. Germline values: CDR1 SGDLS, CDR2 YYNGEE. The CDR3 totals 19 residues. The CDR3 DNA reads as TGTGCCAGCAGCACAAAGGCGTGGGGGCCCCCTTCGAACACCGGGGAGCTGTTTTTT. Translation: CASSTKAWGPPSNTGELFF.

This clonotype has at least ten counts. The V call is TRBV29-1, the J call TRBJ1-2, with 12 positions matching TRBD1. Germline V gene data show CDR1 as SQVTM and CDR2 as ANQGSEA. V trimming: 2 bases; J trimming: 7 bases; junction bases outside the gene matches: 8. The CDR3 spans 15 residues. CDR3 bases: TGCAGCGTTGAATCCTGGGACAGGGGGCTAGGTGGCTACACCTTC. Amino acids: CSVESWDRGLGGYTF. The full variable domain, rest sourced from reference TRBV29-1 and TRBJ1-2, is SAVISQKPSRDICQRGTSLTIQCQVDSQVTMMFWYRQQPGQSLTLIATANQGSEATYESGFVIDKFPISRPNLTFSTLTVSNMSPEDSSIYLCSVESWDRGLGGYTFGSGTRLTVV.

V is TRBV29-1 and J is TRBJ1-2, with D possibly being TRBD1 (6 bases). This CDR3 is 16 amino acids long. Germline CDR1 reads SQVTM; CDR2 reads ANQGSEA. This chain's CDR3 is CSAESGTGSRVYGYTF. The CDR3 bases are TGCAGTGCTGAATCCGGAACAGGGTCACGCGTCTATGGCTACACCTTC.

This rearrangement joins TRBV20-1 to TRBJ2-7; tentatively, D is TRBD1 (7 bases). The CDR3 extends over 14 amino acids. Germline V gives CDR1 DFQATT, CDR2 SNEGSKA (reference sequence). Trimming took off 3 bases at V and 3 bases at J, with 15 bases between the two ends. The CDR3 spells CSARSGGNFYEQYF. CDR3 nucleotide sequence: TGCAGTGCTAGGTCAGGGGGGAACTTCTACGAGCAGTACTTC.

In DNA form, the CDR3 reads TGTGCCAGCAGGTTCGAAACCGGGGAGCTGTTTTTT. This translates into CASRFETGELFF. J is TRBJ2-2 and V is TRBV3-1; D is unresolved. V was shortened by 6 bases and J by 5 bases, with 7 bases between the two germline ends. The CDR3 spans 12 residues. Looked up from germline, CDR1 is LGHDT and CDR2 is YNNKEL (reference sequence).

This clonotype was counted at least ten times. The chain uses TRBV29-1 and TRBJ2-5; no clear D gene. The CDR3 has 11 residues. Between the trimmed V and J ends, which lost 4 bases and 5 bases, there was a span of 8 bases. CDR1 is SQVTM, CDR2 ANQGSEA, per germline. The CDR3 DNA sequence: TGCAGCGTTGTCTTACGGGAGACCCAGTACTTC. Encoded protein: CSVVLRETQYF. Full variable domain (outside the CDR3, taken from reference TRBV29-1 and TRBJ2-5): SAVISQKPSRDICQRGTSLTIQCQVDSQVTMMFWYRQQPGQSLTLIATANQGSEATYESGFVIDKFPISRPNLTFSTLTVSNMSPEDSSIYLCSVVLRETQYFGPGTRLLVL.

This clonotype was picked up one time. The rearrangement uses TRBV25-1 and TRBJ1-1; D unclear. Germline V CDR1 and CDR2: MGHDK, SYGVNS. Trimming cost V 2 bases and J 5 bases, with 12 bases left between them. This CDR3 has 14 residues. The CDR3 here is CASSEVGPGTEAFF. The CDR3 nucleotides are TGTGCCAGCAGTGAAGTAGGGCCGGGGACTGAAGCTTTCTTT.

The chain links TRBV7-8 to TRBJ2-1; D gene ambiguous. The CDR3 contains 15 residues. Trimming took off 1 base at V and 7 bases at J, with 14 bases between the two ends. Germline V lookup: CDR1 SGHVS, CDR2 FQNEAQ. In nucleotides, the CDR3 is TGTGCCAGCAGCTTAGTTCCTGCGGTATCGAATGAGCAGTTCTTC. This translates into CASSLVPAVSNEQFF.

At least ten counts were recorded for this clonotype. The rearrangement links TRBV29-1 to TRBJ1-1, with D uncertain. CDR1 and CDR2 (germline): SQVTM, ANQGSEA. The CDR3 has 12 amino acids. The germline V and J ends were trimmed by 7 bases and 1 base, with 10 bases remaining between them. The CDR3 DNA sequence: TGCAGCGGCTTAAGGGCGAACACTGAAGCTTTCTTT. Amino acid sequence: CSGLRANTEAFF.

This clonotype was seen many times. This chain connects TRBV4-1 to TRBJ1-2; perhaps TRBD1 as D (6 bases). V lost 1 base and J 4 bases, leaving 16 bases between the germline ends. The CDR3 has 16 amino acids. Per germline, CDR1 MGHRA and CDR2 YSYEKL. CDR3 protein: CASSQGRDTGPYGYTF. CDR3 DNA: TGCGCCAGCAGCCAAGGGAGGGACACCGGCCCCTATGGCTACACCTTC.

This chain connects TRBV25-1 to TRBJ1-6; 10 nucleotides line up with TRBD1. The CDR3 is made up of 15 amino acids. Unmatched junction bases numbered 9, after V lost 6 bases and J lost 10 bases. Germline V lookup: CDR1 MGHDK, CDR2 SYGVNS. CDR3 in amino acids: CASRNPGQGISPLHF. The DNA of the CDR3 is TGTGCCAGCAGGAACCCGGGACAGGGGATCTCACCCCTCCACTTT.

This clonotype was seen more than once but under ten times. The V gene is TRBV30, the J gene TRBJ1-5, with a weak D call TRBD1 (5 bases). The CDR3 extends over 14 amino acids. Between the trimmed V and J ends, which lost 3 bases and 6 bases, there was a span of 15 bases. Germline assignment: CDR1 GTSNPN and CDR2 SVGIG (reference sequence). CDR3: CAWSPNGGSQPQHF. CDR3 DNA sequence: TGTGCCTGGAGCCCAAACGGGGGGAGTCAGCCCCAGCATTTT.

With regard to this clonotype: At one boundary the junction diverges from the germline segment, which might be a read error. This chain joins TRBV11-2 and TRBJ1-3; tentatively, D is TRBD1 (5 bases). Germline CDR1 reads SGHAT; CDR2 reads FQNNGV. The CDR3 is made up of 16 amino acids. CDR3 nucleotide sequence: TGTGCCAACAGCTCGACAGCGACCCGCTCTGGAAACACCATATATTTT. This codes for CANSSTATRSGNTIYF.

This clonotype was detected a few times. In DNA form, the CDR3 reads TGTGCCAGCAGCCCCGAATTCCGAACGCAGTATTTT. It is translated as CASSPEFRTQYF. The chain links TRBV6-1 to TRBJ2-3; no clear D gene. V lost 6 bases and J 9 bases, leaving 13 bases between the germline ends. The CDR3 extends over 12 amino acids. The germline V gene encodes CDR1 MNHNS and CDR2 SASEGT.

Only a few counts were recorded for this clonotype. V is TRBV15 and J is TRBJ1-4; D gene unclear. The CDR3 spans 16 residues. Germline loops: CDR1 LNHNV, CDR2 YYDKDF (reference sequence). V was trimmed by 1 base and J by 7 bases, leaving 16 bases between them. For the CDR3, the DNA is TGTGCCACCAGCAGAGTCGGTGGTGGGAGAGGTGAAAAACTGTTTTTT. It is translated as CATSRVGGGRGEKLFF.

The sample holds many counts of this clonotype. Written as DNA, the CDR3 is TGCAGCTCCAGCGTGACAGGGGACGGCTACACCTTC. Translated, it gives CSSSVTGDGYTF. The chain has TRBV29-1 and TRBJ1-2; 8 bases fit TRBD1. The germline CDR1 and CDR2 sequences are SQVTM and ANQGSEA. The CDR3 extends over 12 amino acids. V was pared by 8 bases and J by 8 bases, with 10 bases of the junction left unmatched.

A note on this clonotype: The CDR3 does not end in the conserved phenylalanine or tryptophan, so this is likely a read error. The chain couples TRBV9 to TRBJ1-6, with TRBD1 identical over 8 bases. This CDR3 is built from 15 residues. Germline trimming cut 3 bases from V and 9 bases from J; bases unmatched to any gene: 8. Germline CDR1 reads SGDLS; CDR2 reads YYNGEE. The CDR3 reads CASSAHTGGASPLHL. The CDR3 nucleotides are TGTGCCAGCAGCGCTCATACAGGGGGTGCTTCACCCCTCCACCTT.

V usage is TRBV15 and J usage is TRBJ1-6, with D possibly matching TRBD1 (6 bases). Per the germline V gene, CDR1 is LNHNV and CDR2 is YYDKDF (reference sequence). The CDR3 runs to 16 residues. The V end lost 0 bases, the J end lost 7 bases, and 13 bases lay between the germline ends. The CDR3 spells CATSRDDHGQNSPLHF. The DNA for the CDR3 is TGTGCCACCAGCAGAGATGACCACGGACAGAATTCACCCCTCCACTTT.